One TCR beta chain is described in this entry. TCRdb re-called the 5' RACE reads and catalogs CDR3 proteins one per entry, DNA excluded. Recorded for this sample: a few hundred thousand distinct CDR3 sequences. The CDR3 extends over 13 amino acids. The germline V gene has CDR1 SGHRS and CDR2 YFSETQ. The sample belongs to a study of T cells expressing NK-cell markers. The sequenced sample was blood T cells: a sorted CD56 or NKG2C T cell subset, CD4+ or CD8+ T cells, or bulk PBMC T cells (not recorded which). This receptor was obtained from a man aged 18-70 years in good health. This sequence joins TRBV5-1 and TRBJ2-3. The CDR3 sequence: CASSLGFFGTQYF.